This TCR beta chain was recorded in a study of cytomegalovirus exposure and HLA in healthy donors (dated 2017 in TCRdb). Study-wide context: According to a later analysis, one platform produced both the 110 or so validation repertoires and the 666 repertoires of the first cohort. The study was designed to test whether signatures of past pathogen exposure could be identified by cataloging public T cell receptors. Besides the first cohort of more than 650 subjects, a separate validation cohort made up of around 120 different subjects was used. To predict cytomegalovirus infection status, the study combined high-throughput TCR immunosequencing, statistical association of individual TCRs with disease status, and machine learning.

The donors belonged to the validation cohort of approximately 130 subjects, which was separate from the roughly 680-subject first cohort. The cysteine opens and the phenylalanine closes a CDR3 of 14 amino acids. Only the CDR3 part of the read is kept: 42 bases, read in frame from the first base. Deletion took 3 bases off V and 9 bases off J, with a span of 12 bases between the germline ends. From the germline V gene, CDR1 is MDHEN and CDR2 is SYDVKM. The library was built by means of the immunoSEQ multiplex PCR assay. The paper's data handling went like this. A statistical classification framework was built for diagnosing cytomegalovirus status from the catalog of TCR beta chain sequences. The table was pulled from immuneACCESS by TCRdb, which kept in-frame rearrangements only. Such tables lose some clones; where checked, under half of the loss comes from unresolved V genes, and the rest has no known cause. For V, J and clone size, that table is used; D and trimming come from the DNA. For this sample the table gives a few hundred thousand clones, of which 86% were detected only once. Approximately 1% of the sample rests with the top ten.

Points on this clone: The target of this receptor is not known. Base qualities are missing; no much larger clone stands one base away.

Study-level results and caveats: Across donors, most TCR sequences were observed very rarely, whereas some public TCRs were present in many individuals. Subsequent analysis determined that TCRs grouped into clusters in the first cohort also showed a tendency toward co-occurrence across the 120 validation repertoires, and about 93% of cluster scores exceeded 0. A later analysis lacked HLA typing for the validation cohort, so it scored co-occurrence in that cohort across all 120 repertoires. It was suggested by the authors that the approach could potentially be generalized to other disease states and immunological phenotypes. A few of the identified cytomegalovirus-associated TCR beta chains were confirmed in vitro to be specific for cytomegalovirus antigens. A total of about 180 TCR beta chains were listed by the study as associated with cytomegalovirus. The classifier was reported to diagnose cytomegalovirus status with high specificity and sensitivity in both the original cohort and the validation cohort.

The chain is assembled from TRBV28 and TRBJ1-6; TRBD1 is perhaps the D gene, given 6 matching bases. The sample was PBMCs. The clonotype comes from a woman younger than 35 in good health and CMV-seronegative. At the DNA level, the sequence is TGTGCCAGCAGTTTGGGGGGGCGAGGTTCACCCCTCCACTTT. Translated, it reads CASSLGGRGSPLHF.